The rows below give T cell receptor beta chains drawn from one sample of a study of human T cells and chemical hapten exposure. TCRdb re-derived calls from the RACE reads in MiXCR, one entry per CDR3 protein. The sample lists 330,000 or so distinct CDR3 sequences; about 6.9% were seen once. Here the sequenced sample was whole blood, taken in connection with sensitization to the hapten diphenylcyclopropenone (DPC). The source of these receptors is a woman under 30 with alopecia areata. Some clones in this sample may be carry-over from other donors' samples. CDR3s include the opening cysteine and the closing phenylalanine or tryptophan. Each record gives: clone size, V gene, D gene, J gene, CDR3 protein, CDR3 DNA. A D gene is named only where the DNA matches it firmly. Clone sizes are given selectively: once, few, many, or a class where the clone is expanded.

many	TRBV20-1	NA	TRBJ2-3	CSARDHTLDTQYF	TGCAGTGCTAGAGATCACACCCTCGATACGCAGTATTTT
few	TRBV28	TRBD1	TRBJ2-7	CASSLSRTGGYEQYF	TGTGCCAGCAGTTTATCCCGGACAGGGGGCTACGAGCAGTACTTC
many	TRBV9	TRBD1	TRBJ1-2	CASSPKAGTGIYGYTF	TGTGCCAGCAGTCCGAAAGCCGGGACAGGGATCTATGGCTACACCTTC
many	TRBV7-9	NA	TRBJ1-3	CASSGSGTDGGNTIYF	TGTGCCAGCAGCGGTTCCGGGACCGATGGGGGAAACACCATATATTTT
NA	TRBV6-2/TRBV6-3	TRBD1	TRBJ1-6	CASSPPGQGAYSPLHF	TGTGCCAGCAGCCCCCCCGGACAGGGGGCATATTCACCCCTCCACTTT
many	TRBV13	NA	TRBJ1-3	CASSLQGNTIYF	TGTGCCAGCAGCTTACAGGGAAACACCATATATTTT
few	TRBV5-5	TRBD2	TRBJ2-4	CASSLLGGGLGLRAKNIQYF	TGTGCCAGCAGCTTGTTGGGCGGGGGGCTAGGTCTTCGGGCCAAAAACATTCAGTACTTC
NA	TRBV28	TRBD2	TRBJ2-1	CASSRDLAGSYNEQFF	TGTGCCAGCAGTCGTGACCTAGCGGGTTCCTACAATGAGCAGTTCTTC
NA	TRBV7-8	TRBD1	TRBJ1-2	CASSFYGQVDYGYTF	TGTGCCAGCAGCTTCTACGGACAGGTAGACTATGGCTACACCTTC
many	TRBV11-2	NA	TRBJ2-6	CASSPGLAGANVLTF	TGTGCCAGCAGCCCCGGACTGGCCGGGGCCAACGTCCTGACTTTC
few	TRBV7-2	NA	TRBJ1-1	CASSLENQGGTEAFF	TGTGCCAGCAGCTTAGAGAACCAGGGAGGTACTGAAGCTTTCTTT
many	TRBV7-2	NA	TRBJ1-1	CASSGGWTEAFF	TGTGCCAGCAGCGGCGGATGGACTGAAGCTTTCTTT
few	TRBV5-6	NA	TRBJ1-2	CASNPGSDYGYTF	TGTGCCAGCAACCCAGGGTCCGACTATGGCTACACCTTC
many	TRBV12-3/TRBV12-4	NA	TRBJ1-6	CASSPWTYRGINSPLHF	TGTGCCAGCAGTCCGTGGACTTACCGAGGGATTAATTCACCCCTCCACTTT
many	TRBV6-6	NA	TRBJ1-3	CASRNRDKGGLSGNTIYF	TGTGCCAGCAGAAACCGGGACAAGGGGGGACTCTCTGGAAACACCATATATTTT
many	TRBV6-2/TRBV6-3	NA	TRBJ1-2	CASSYLRPGNYGYTF	TGTGCCAGCAGTTACTTACGGCCAGGGAACTATGGCTACACCTTC
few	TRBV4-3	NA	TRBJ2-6	CASSQDFGTGANVLTF	TGCGCCAGCAGCCAAGATTTCGGCACCGGGGCCAACGTCCTGACTTTC
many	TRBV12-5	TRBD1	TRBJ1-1	CASGLSPGGTEAFF	TGTGCTAGTGGTTTATCCCCAGGGGGCACTGAAGCTTTCTTT
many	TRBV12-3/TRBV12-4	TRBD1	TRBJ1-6	CASSQGQLNSPLHF	TGTGCCAGCAGCCAGGGACAGCTTAATTCACCCCTCCACTTT
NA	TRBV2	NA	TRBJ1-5	CASSETERNQPQHF	TGTGCCAGCAGTGAGACGGAGAGGAATCAGCCCCAGCATTTT
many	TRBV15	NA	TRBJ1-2	CATSRGGFYGYTF	TGTGCCACCAGCAGAGGAGGGTTCTATGGCTACACCTTC
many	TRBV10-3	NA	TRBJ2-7	CAITPGEGALEQYF	TGTGCCATCACCCCCGGGGAGGGGGCGCTTGAGCAGTACTTC
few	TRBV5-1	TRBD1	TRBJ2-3	CASSAGTGMGPPQYF	TGCGCCAGCAGCGCCGGGACAGGAATGGGCCCTCCGCAGTATTTT
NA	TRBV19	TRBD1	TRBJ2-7	CATSGQTSYEQYF	TGTGCCACCTCGGGACAGACCTCCTACGAGCAGTACTTC
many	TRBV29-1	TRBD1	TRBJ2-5	CSVGTGVGETQYF	TGCAGCGTTGGGACAGGGGTGGGGGAGACCCAGTACTTC
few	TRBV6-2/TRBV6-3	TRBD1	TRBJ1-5	CASSYAGQYSNQPQHF	TGTGCCAGCAGTTACGCGGGACAGTATAGCAATCAGCCCCAGCATTTT
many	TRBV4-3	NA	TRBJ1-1	CASSQGLQGNTEAFF	TGCGCCAGCAGCCAGGGATTACAGGGGAACACTGAAGCTTTCTTT
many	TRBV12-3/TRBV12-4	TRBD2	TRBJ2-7	CASSRSGGETEQYF	TGTGCCAGCAGTCGCAGCGGGGGGGAAACCGAGCAGTACTTC
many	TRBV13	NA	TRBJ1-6	CASSFNSPLHF	TGTGCCAGCAGCTTTAATTCACCCCTCCACTTT
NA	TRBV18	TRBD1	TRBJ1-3	CASSLTGQTSSGNTIYF	TGTGCCAGCTCACTTACGGGACAGACAAGCTCTGGAAACACCATATATTTT
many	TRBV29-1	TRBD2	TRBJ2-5	CSVGSVSGGPETQYF	TGCAGCGTTGGATCGGTTAGCGGGGGGCCAGAGACCCAGTACTTC
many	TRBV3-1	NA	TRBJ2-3	CASSPGRQVTDTQYF	TGTGCCAGCAGCCCAGGCAGGCAGGTCACAGATACGCAGTATTTT
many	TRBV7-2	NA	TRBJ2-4	CASSLGQPGGNIQYF	TGTGCCAGCAGCTTAGGTCAACCGGGGGGCAACATTCAGTACTTC
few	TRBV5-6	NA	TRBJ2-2	CASSLVSGLGELFF	TGTGCCAGCAGCTTGGTATCGGGCTTAGGGGAGCTGTTTTTT
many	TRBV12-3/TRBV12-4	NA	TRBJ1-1	CASTILGTNTEAFF	TGTGCCAGCACTATTTTAGGGACGAACACTGAAGCTTTCTTT
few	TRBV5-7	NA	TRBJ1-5	CASLVRGCGNQPQHF	TGTGCCAGCCTAGTTCGGGGGTGTGGGAATCAGCCCCAGCATTTT